The entry below describes one T cell receptor beta chain. Included hyperthyroidism patients were aged 18 to 65 and newly diagnosed (under 2 months' duration). The data stem from a study of Graves' ophthalmopathy and Graves' hyperthyroidism. RNA transcripts were the source from which TCR beta CDR3 regions were amplified. Amplification began with first-round RT-PCR using HTBI primers, then second-round multiplex PCR was performed. TCRdb redid the calling of the multiplex PCR reads with MiXCR, one entry per CDR3 protein. Of over a million distinct CDR3 sequences in the sample, about two fifths were seen once. Between the trimmed V and J ends, which lost 9 bases and 5 bases, there was a span of 16 bases. Germline CDR1 is LNHDA and CDR2 is SQIVND (reference sequence). This CDR3 region has 13 residues.

The sequence derives from an adult man with Graves' hyperthyroidism. The V and J genes are TRBV19 and TRBJ1-1, with unresolved D. The sequenced sample was peripheral blood or thyroid tissue (not recorded which). CDR3 region: CARRSEEGTEAFF. The CDR3 DNA reads as TGTGCCAGACGGTCGGAGGAGGGAACTGAAGCTTTCTTT.